The 32 T cell receptor beta chains listed next were all sequenced from one sample in a study of cytomegalovirus exposure and HLA in healthy donors. Profiling relied on immunoSEQ multiplex PCR, and the TCRdb table lists in-frame clones only, not all of them. Among 55,000 to 75,000 clones listed, about 94% were seen once. The sample consisted of PBMCs. The receptor set was obtained from a man between 18 and 29 years old in good health and CMV-seropositive.

This sequence joins TRBV28 and TRBJ2-1, with 11 bases fitting TRBD2. Germline assignment: CDR1 MDHEN and CDR2 SYDVKM. The CDR3 contains 15 residues. J gave up 3 bases and V 6 bases, and 4 bases lay outside the gene matches. The CDR3 coding sequence is TGTGCCAGCAGAAGACTAGCGGGACTCTACAATGAGCAGTTCTTC. Translation gives CASRRLAGLYNEQFF. Variable domain in full (rest from reference TRBV28 and TRBJ2-1): DVKVTQSSRYLVKRTGEKVFLECVQDMDHENMFWYRQDPGLGLRLIYFSYDVKMKEKGDIPEGYSVSREKKERFSLILESASTNQTSMYLCASRRLAGLYNEQFFGPGTRLTVL.

The chain uses TRBV19 and TRBJ2-5; tentatively, D is TRBD2 (6 bases). This CDR3 spans 16 amino acids. Germline CDR1 and CDR2: LNHDA and SQIVND (reference sequence). Trimming shortened V by 1 base and J by 2 bases, and 14 bases separated the two germline ends. The CDR3 bases are TGTGCCAGTAGTATAGTTGGGGGGACGGAGCAAGAGACCCAGTACTTC. Translated, it gives CASSIVGGTEQETQYF.

V usage is TRBV30 and J usage is TRBJ1-6; a weak D match, TRBD1 (6 bases). This CDR3 comprises 14 residues. Looked up from germline, CDR1 is GTSNPN and CDR2 is SVGIG (reference sequence). The germline V and J ends were trimmed by 2 bases and 9 bases, with 14 bases remaining between them. The CDR3 protein is CAWSPGQHGSPLHF. In DNA form, the CDR3 reads TGTGCCTGGAGTCCTGGACAGCATGGTTCACCCCTCCACTTT.

CDR3 nucleotide sequence: TGTGCCAGCAGGCTGGGACAGGAGAACACTGAAGCTTTCTTT. It codes for CASRLGQENTEAFF. J is TRBJ1-1 and V is TRBV2, with TRBD1 identical over 8 bases. CDR3 length: 14 residues. With 6 bases clipped from V and 1 base from J, the junction kept 4 bases outside the gene matches. Germline CDR1 and CDR2: SNHLY and FYNNEI.

V gene TRBV9 combines with J gene TRBJ2-4, with D maybe TRBD1 (5 bases). Germline lookup yields CDR1 SGDLS and CDR2 YYNGEE. The ends were cut back, 0 bases at V and 9 bases at J, with 10 bases in the middle. This CDR3 is built from 13 residues. The CDR3 protein is CASSVEGLGIQYF. The CDR3, as DNA: TGTGCCAGCAGCGTAGAGGGGTTGGGCATTCAGTACTTC.

This rearrangement joins TRBV28 to TRBJ2-7; unclear D gene. Germline V gene lookup returns CDR1 MDHEN and CDR2 SYDVKM. The CDR3 totals 16 residues. Trimming pared 2 bases from V and 0 bases from J, leaving 14 bases between. The CDR3 region has the DNA TGTGCCAGCAGTTTAGAGTCCGCTACGAGCTCCTACGAGCAGTACTTC. Amino acid sequence: CASSLESATSSYEQYF.

This clone was seen only a few times. The V and J genes are TRBV7-9 and TRBJ2-1; TRBD2 aligns across 14 bases. Germline loops: CDR1 SEHNR, CDR2 FQNEAQ (reference sequence). J gave up 8 bases and V 0 bases, and 3 bases lay outside the gene matches. The CDR3 contains 16 residues. CDR3 coding DNA: TGTGCCAGCAGCTTAGCGCCGGGACTAGCGGGAGATGAGCAGTTCTTC. Protein sequence: CASSLAPGLAGDEQFF. The full variable domain, with the rest looked up from reference TRBV7-9 and TRBJ2-1, is DTGVSQNPRHKITKRGQNVTFRCDPISEHNRLYWYRQTLGQGPEFLTYFQNEAQLEKSRLLSDRFSAERPKGSFSTLEIQRTEQGDSAMYLCASSLAPGLAGDEQFFGPGTRLTVL.

In DNA, the CDR3 is TGTGCCAGCAGTTTATTGGCAGGGAACGGGGCCAACGTCCTGACTTTC. Translating it yields CASSLLAGNGANVLTF. The chain is built from TRBV27 and TRBJ2-6; D may be TRBD1 (5 bases). Per germline, CDR1 MNHEY and CDR2 SMNVEV (reference sequence). V was clipped by 1 base and J by 4 bases, with 11 bases between them. The CDR3 contains 16 residues.

The chain joins TRBV27 to TRBJ2-7; D is unclear. The CDR3 totals 13 residues. CDR1 is MNHEY and CDR2 is SMNVEV in the germline V gene (reference sequence). The V end was cut by 3 bases, the J end by 3 bases, with 9 bases between. The CDR3 reads CASSLRQYYEQYF. DNA of the CDR3: TGTGCCAGCAGTTTGAGGCAGTACTACGAGCAGTACTTC.

The V and J genes are TRBV28 and TRBJ2-1, with 9 positions matching TRBD2. V lost 5 bases, J lost 10 bases, and 12 bases stayed unmatched. This CDR3 is 15 amino acids long. Germline V lookup: CDR1 MDHEN, CDR2 SYDVKM. CDR3 region: CASSPGLALSLEQFF. The CDR3 DNA reads as TGTGCCAGCAGTCCGGGACTAGCCCTATCCCTCGAGCAGTTCTTC.

This clone came up once. The J gene is TRBJ2-7, the V gene TRBV11-2; TRBD1 agrees at 7 bases. The germline CDR1 and CDR2 sequences are SGHAT and FQNNGV. The V and J ends lost 5 bases and 4 bases, in that order; junction bases with no gene match: 14. This CDR3 contains 16 residues. The CDR3 region has the DNA TGTGCCAGCAGCCCCGTGAGGAGACAGGGACAGTACGAGCAGTACTTC. Amino acid sequence: CASSPVRRQGQYEQYF.

The V and J genes are TRBV28 and TRBJ2-2; TRBD2 might be the D (5 bases). The length of the CDR3 is 16 residues. Trimming pared 3 bases from V and 0 bases from J, leaving 11 bases between. Per the germline V gene, CDR1 is MDHEN and CDR2 is SYDVKM. CDR3 residues: CASSLQPGSNTGELFF. CDR3 sequence (DNA): TGTGCCAGCAGTTTGCAACCGGGATCGAACACCGGGGAGCTGTTTTTT.

The V call is TRBV6-5, the J call TRBJ1-6; D is perhaps TRBD1 (5 bases). With 4 bases removed from V and 8 bases from J, the gap between germline ends came to 9 bases. Germline assignment: CDR1 MNHEY and CDR2 SVGAGI. This CDR3 spans 13 amino acids. The CDR3 coding sequence is TGTGCCAGCAGTTCCCCAGGGTATTCACCCCTCCACTTT. Translation gives CASSSPGYSPLHF.

V and J are TRBV4-1 and TRBJ2-1, with TRBD2 matching over 14 bases. Trimming cost V 2 bases and J 4 bases; bases outside gene matches: 10. Germline assignment: CDR1 MGHRA and CDR2 YSYEKL. The CDR3 has 19 amino acids. This chain's CDR3 is CASSQHPGLAGALYNEQFF. CDR3 coding DNA: TGCGCCAGCAGCCAACATCCGGGACTAGCGGGGGCCCTTTACAATGAGCAGTTCTTC.

The chain uses TRBV4-1 and TRBJ1-5, with TRBD1 identical over 9 bases. The CDR3 spans 17 residues. Germline-derived CDR1 and CDR2 are MGHRA and YSYEKL. The V and J ends lost 1 base and 3 bases, in that order; junction bases with no gene match: 7. CDR3 region: CASSQVPGQGYNQPQHF. In nucleotides, the CDR3 is TGCGCCAGCAGCCAAGTACCGGGACAGGGATACAATCAGCCCCAGCATTTT.

CDR3 protein: CAWSTGLAGYYEQYF. The CDR3 DNA reads TGTGCCTGGAGTACTGGACTAGCGGGTTACTACGAGCAGTACTTC. V usage is TRBV30 and J usage is TRBJ2-7, with 11 nucleotides matching TRBD2. The CDR3 is 15 residues long. Germline-derived CDR1 and CDR2 are GTSNPN and SVGIG (reference sequence). Trimming removed 2 bases from V and 3 bases from J; junction bases left unmatched: 6.

V is TRBV5-4 and J is TRBJ2-3; 7 bases agree with TRBD1. Germline-derived CDR1 and CDR2 are SGHNT and YYREEE (reference sequence). J gave up 2 bases and V 3 bases, and 3 bases lay outside the gene matches. This CDR3 is 14 amino acids long. The CDR3, as DNA: TGTGCCAGCAGCTCGGGACAGTACACAGATACGCAGTATTTT. Translation gives CASSSGQYTDTQYF.

The chain links TRBV4-3 to TRBJ2-3; a weak D match, TRBD2 (6 bases). Germline CDR1 reads LGHNA; CDR2 reads YSLEER. Trimming removed 0 bases at V and 9 bases at J, with 13 bases between. The CDR3 is 14 residues long. CDR3 sequence reads: CASSQDLRRATQYF. The CDR3, as DNA: TGCGCCAGCAGCCAAGATCTGAGGAGGGCCACGCAGTATTTT.

The chain combines TRBV7-8 with TRBJ1-2; 8 positions agree with TRBD1. V shed 3 bases, J shed 5 bases, and the junction held 5 bases outside the gene matches. CDR1 is SGHVS and CDR2 is FQNEAQ in the germline V gene. The CDR3 covers 14 residues. The CDR3 nucleotides read TGTGCCAGCAGCTTCGGGGACAGGAATTATGGCTACACCTTC. Translated: CASSFGDRNYGYTF.

J is TRBJ2-7 and V is TRBV7-6, with TRBD1 matching 8 bases. CDR1 is SGHVS, CDR2 FNYEAQ, per germline. V gave up 3 bases and J gave up 1 base; unmatched junction bases: 14. The length of the CDR3 is 18 residues. The CDR3: CASSFHPPGTGGSYEQYF. In DNA form, the CDR3 reads TGTGCCAGCAGCTTCCATCCCCCCGGTACAGGGGGTTCCTACGAGCAGTACTTC.

The CDR3 DNA reads as TGTGCCAGTAGTTCCTCACTAGCGGTAAGGTTTCACAATGAGCAGTTCTTC. Its protein is CASSSSLAVRFHNEQFF. The V call is TRBV19, the J call TRBJ2-1; TRBD2 agrees at 8 bases. Germline CDR1 and CDR2: LNHDA and SQIVND (reference sequence). The ends lost 5 bases at V and 5 bases at J; junction bases unmatched: 14. CDR3 length equals 17 residues.

This clone showed up just a few times. The rearrangement links TRBV28 to TRBJ2-1; 13 positions agree with TRBD2. V was pared by 9 bases and J by 8 bases, with 10 bases of the junction left unmatched. This CDR3 spans 15 amino acids. The germline CDR1 and CDR2 sequences are MDHEN and SYDVKM. The CDR3 here is CASRTSGRLVDEQFF. The CDR3 DNA follows: TGTGCCAGTCGGACTAGCGGGAGACTAGTCGATGAGCAGTTCTTC.

The chain has TRBV28 and TRBJ1-6; 8 bases map to TRBD1. The CDR3 contains 14 residues. V lost 5 bases and J lost 14; bases outside the gene matches: 11. The germline V gene has CDR1 MDHEN and CDR2 SYDVKM. CDR3 in amino acids: CASSVGQALGSLHF. CDR3 sequence (DNA): TGTGCCAGCAGTGTGGGACAGGCCCTAGGGTCCCTCCACTTT.

In this sample, this clone turned up a few times. The V call is TRBV7-6, the J call TRBJ1-6; 7 positions match TRBD1. V shed 5 bases, J shed 7 bases, and the junction held 8 bases outside the gene matches. The length of the CDR3 is 15 residues. CDR1 and CDR2 (germline): SGHVS, FNYEAQ. Here the CDR3 reads CASSEAGGPNSPLHF. The CDR3, as DNA: TGTGCCAGCAGCGAAGCAGGGGGACCGAATTCACCCCTCCACTTT.

The V and J genes are TRBV19 and TRBJ1-3; D is perhaps TRBD1 (6 bases). The CDR3 extends over 17 amino acids. Trimming cost V 3 bases and J 0 bases, with 15 bases left between them. Looked up from germline, CDR1 is LNHDA and CDR2 is SQIVND (reference sequence). CDR3 loop: CASSICDRLCSGNTIYF. The DNA of the CDR3 is TGTGCCAGTAGTATTTGCGACAGGCTATGCTCTGGAAACACCATATATTTT.

CDR3 loop: CASSQTGTNQPQHF. DNA for the CDR3: TGTGCCAGCAGTCAGACAGGGACTAATCAGCCCCAGCATTTT. The chain is built from TRBV6-6 and TRBJ1-5, with 7 bases identical to TRBD1. J lost 4 bases, V lost 5 bases, and 5 bases had no gene match. The CDR3 contains 14 residues. CDR1 and CDR2 (germline): MNHNY, SVGAGI (reference sequence).

V is TRBV9 and J is TRBJ1-3, with D maybe TRBD1 (5 bases). The ends were cut back, 0 bases at V and 0 bases at J, with 10 bases in the middle. The CDR3 is 16 amino acids. Germline values: CDR1 SGDLS, CDR2 YYNGEE. The CDR3 coding sequence is TGTGCCAGCAGCGTAGCTACAGGATTCTCTGGAAACACCATATATTTT. This translates into CASSVATGFSGNTIYF.

V usage is TRBV4-2 and J usage is TRBJ2-7, with TRBD1 matching over 8 bases. Trimming cost V 0 bases and J 0 bases; bases outside gene matches: 4. This CDR3 is built from 16 residues. Germline V CDR1 and CDR2: LGHNA, YNFKEQ. CDR3 DNA: TGTGCCAGCAGCCAAGAGGGGACAGGTAGCTCCTACGAGCAGTACTTC. It codes for CASSQEGTGSSYEQYF.

The gene calls are TRBV5-4 and TRBJ2-6; D not certain. V lost 1 base to trimming and J lost 4 bases, with 12 bases between them. The CDR3 has 16 amino acids. Germline V gene lookup returns CDR1 SGHNT and CDR2 YYREEE (reference sequence). The CDR3 here is CASSLPPVGGANVLTF. Here the CDR3 DNA reads TGTGCCAGCAGCTTGCCACCCGTTGGCGGGGCCAACGTCCTGACTTTC.

This chain uses TRBV4-3 with TRBJ1-2; 8 bases fit TRBD1. The V gene's germline CDR1 is LGHNA and CDR2 YSLEER. The ends lost 1 base at V and 4 bases at J; junction bases unmatched: 5. This CDR3 has 15 residues. The CDR3: CASSQGYGTGYGYTF. The CDR3 bases are TGCGCCAGCAGCCAAGGGTACGGGACAGGCTATGGCTACACCTTC.

The rearrangement joins TRBV18 to TRBJ2-7, with 11 bases that match TRBD1. The V gene end was trimmed by 3 bases and the J gene end by 3 bases; junction bases not matched to a gene: 1. The CDR3 sequence is 14 residues long. Germline loops: CDR1 KGHSH, CDR2 LQKENI. CDR3 in DNA: TGTGCCAGCTCACCCGGGACAGGGGGCTACGAGCAGTACTTC. Encoded protein: CASSPGTGGYEQYF.

The chain uses TRBV19 and TRBJ1-3, with D possibly TRBD1 on 6 matching bases. The CDR3 has 17 residues. Germline V lookup: CDR1 LNHDA, CDR2 SQIVND (reference sequence). V lost 10 bases, J lost 0 bases, and 22 bases lay in between. The CDR3 DNA reads TGTGCCACCACCGGGAACTCACGGACAGCCTCTGGAAACACCATATATTTT. Translating gives CATTGNSRTASGNTIYF.